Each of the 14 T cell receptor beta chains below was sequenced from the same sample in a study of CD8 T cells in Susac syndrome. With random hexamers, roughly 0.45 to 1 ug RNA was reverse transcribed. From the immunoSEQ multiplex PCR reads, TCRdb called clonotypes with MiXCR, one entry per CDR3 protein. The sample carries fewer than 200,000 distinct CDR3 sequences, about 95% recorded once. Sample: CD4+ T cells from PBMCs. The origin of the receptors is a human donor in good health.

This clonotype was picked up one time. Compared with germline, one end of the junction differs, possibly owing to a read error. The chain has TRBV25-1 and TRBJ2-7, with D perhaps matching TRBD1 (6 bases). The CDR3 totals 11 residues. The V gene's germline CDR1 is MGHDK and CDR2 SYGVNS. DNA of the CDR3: TGTGCCAGCACCAACGGAAGGGGGTGGAACTTC. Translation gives CASTNGRGWNF.

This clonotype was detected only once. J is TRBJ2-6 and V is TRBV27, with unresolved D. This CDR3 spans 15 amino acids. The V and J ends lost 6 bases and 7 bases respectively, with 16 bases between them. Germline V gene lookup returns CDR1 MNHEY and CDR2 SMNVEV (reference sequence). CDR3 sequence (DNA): TGTGCCAGCAGGAGTATAGAAAGGTTCGCCAACGTCCTGACTTTC. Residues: CASRSIERFANVLTF.

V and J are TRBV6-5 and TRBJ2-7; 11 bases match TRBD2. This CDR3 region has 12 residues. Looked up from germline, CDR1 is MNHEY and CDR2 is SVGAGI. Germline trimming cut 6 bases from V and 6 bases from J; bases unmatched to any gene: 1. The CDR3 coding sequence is TGTGCCAGCAGACTAGCGGGAGTCGAGCAGTACTTC. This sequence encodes CASRLAGVEQYF.

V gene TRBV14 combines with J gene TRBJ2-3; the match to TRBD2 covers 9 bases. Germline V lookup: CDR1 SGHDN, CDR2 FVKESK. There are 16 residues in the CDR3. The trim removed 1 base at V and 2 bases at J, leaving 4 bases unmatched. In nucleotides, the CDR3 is TGTGCCAGCAGCCAAGTGCTAGCGGGACCCACAGATACGCAGTATTTT. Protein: CASSQVLAGPTDTQYF.

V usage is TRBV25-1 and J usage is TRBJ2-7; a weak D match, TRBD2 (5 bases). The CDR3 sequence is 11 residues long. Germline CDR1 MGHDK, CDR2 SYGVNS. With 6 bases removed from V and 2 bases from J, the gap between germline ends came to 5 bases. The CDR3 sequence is CASRLAYEQYF. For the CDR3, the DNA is TGTGCCAGCAGACTAGCCTACGAGCAGTACTTC.

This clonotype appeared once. The CDR3 loop is CASSFRGQNYEQYF. The CDR3 DNA is TGTGCCAGCAGTTTCCGGGGACAAAACTACGAGCAGTACTTC. This chain links TRBV12-3 or TRBV12-4 with TRBJ2-7, with D possibly being TRBD1 (6 bases). The CDR3 has 14 residues. V lost 3 bases to trimming and J lost 3 bases, with 12 bases between them.

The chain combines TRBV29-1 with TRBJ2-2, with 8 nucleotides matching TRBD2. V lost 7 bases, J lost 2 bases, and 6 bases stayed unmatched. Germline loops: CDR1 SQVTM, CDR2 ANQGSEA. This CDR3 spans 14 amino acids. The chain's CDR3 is CSALTSVNTGELFF. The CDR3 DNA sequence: TGCAGCGCCCTGACTAGCGTTAACACCGGGGAGCTGTTTTTT.

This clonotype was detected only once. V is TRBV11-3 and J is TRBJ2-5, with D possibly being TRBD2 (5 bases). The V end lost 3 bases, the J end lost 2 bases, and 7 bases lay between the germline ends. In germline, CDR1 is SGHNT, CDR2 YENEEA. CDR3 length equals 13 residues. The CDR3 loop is CASSFSGQETQYF. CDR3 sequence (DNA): TGTGCCAGCAGCTTTTCGGGGCAAGAGACCCAGTACTTC.

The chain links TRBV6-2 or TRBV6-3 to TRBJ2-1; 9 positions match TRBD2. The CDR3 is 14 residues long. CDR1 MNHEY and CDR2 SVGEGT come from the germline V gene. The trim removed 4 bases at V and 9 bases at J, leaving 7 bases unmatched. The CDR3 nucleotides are TGTGCCAGCAGTTCCGACGGACTAGCGCCTGAGCAGTTCTTC. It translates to CASSSDGLAPEQFF.

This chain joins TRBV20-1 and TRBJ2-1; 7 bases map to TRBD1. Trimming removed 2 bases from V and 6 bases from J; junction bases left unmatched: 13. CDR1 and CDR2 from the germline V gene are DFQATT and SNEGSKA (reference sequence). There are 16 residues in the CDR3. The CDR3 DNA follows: TGCAGTGCTAGAAAGGACATGAGGACAGGCCTCAATGAGCAGTTCTTC. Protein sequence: CSARKDMRTGLNEQFF.

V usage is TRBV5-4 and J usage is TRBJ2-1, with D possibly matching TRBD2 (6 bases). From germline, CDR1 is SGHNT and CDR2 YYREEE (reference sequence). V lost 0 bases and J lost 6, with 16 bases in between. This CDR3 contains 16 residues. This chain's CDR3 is CASSLGARGTVNEQFF. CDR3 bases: TGTGCCAGCAGCTTGGGAGCCCGCGGGACTGTCAATGAGCAGTTCTTC. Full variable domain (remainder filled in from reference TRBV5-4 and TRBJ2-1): ETGVTQSPTHLIKTRGQQVTLRCSSQSGHNTVSWYQQALGQGPQFIFQYYREEENGRGNFPPRFSGLQFPNYSSELNVNALELDDSALYLCASSLGARGTVNEQFFGPGTRLTVL.

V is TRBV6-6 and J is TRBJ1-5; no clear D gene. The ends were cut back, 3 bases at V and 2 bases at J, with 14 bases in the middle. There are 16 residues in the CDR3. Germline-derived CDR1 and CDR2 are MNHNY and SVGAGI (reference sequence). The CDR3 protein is CASSYGFSGGNQPQHF. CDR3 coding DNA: TGTGCCAGCAGTTATGGTTTCAGTGGGGGCAATCAGCCCCAGCATTTT.

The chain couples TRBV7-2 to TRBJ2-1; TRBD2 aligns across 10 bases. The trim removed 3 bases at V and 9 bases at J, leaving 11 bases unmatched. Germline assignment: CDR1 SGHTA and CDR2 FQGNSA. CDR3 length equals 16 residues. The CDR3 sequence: CASSFGSGRVGGEQFF. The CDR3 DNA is TGTGCCAGCAGCTTTGGAAGCGGGAGGGTAGGCGGTGAGCAGTTCTTC.

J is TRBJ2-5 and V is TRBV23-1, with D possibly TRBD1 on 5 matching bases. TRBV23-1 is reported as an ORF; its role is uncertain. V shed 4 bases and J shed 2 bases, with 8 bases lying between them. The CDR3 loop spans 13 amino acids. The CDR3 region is CASSRAGQETQYF. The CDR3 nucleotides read TGCGCCAGCAGTCGGGCAGGGCAAGAGACCCAGTACTTC.